These 5 T cell receptor beta chains were all obtained from the same sample, sequenced in a study of cytomegalovirus exposure and HLA in healthy donors. Amplification used 60 Vbeta primers and 13 Jbeta primers. Repertoires were generated with immunoSEQ multiplex PCR, while TCRdb's copy carries only in-frame clones and drops some. The repertoire holds 70,000 or so clones, over 60% seen once, with around 2.7% in the top ten. Sequenced material: PBMCs. The source is a woman aged 45-65 years in good health and CMV-seronegative.

The sample holds a few counts of this clone. This rearrangement joins TRBV4-1 to TRBJ2-3, with 9 bases lining up with TRBD2. CDR3 length: 16 amino acids. Germline V gene data show CDR1 as MGHRA and CDR2 as YSYEKL. Trimming removed 2 bases from V and 3 bases from J; junction bases left unmatched: 6. DNA for the CDR3: TGCGCCAGCAGCCAACCGGGACTAGCTGTGACAGATACGCAGTATTTT. It codes for CASSQPGLAVTDTQYF.

J is TRBJ2-4 and V is TRBV10-1; 10 bases align to TRBD1. J was trimmed by 15 bases and V by 0 bases; bases with no gene match: 5. Looked up from germline, CDR1 is WNHNN and CDR2 is SYGVQD (reference sequence). The CDR3 extends over 13 amino acids. The CDR3 reads CASSESLTGGLYF. DNA for the CDR3: TGCGCCAGCAGTGAGTCGTTGACAGGGGGCCTGTACTTC.

The chain joins TRBV25-1 to TRBJ2-4, with D perhaps TRBD1 (6 bases). Deletions cut 7 bases from V and 5 bases from J, with 15 bases between. In germline, CDR1 is MGHDK, CDR2 SYGVNS. This CDR3 contains 14 residues. CDR3: CASTKGEWENIQYF. Written as DNA, the CDR3 is TGTGCCAGCACCAAGGGGGAGTGGGAAAACATTCAGTACTTC.

The chain carries TRBV7-2 and TRBJ1-1; D gene ambiguous. The V end lost 7 bases, the J end lost 1 base, and 19 bases lay between the germline ends. Germline-derived CDR1 and CDR2 are SGHTA and FQGNSA. The CDR3 runs to 16 residues. Here the CDR3 reads CASTPWASRSNTEAFF. The CDR3 coding sequence is TGTGCCAGCACTCCATGGGCCTCCCGGTCGAACACTGAAGCTTTCTTT.

This clone occurred a few times. The chain is built from TRBV7-2 and TRBJ2-1; 7 bases match TRBD1. CDR1 and CDR2 (germline): SGHTA, FQGNSA. The CDR3 runs 16 residues. V was clipped by 4 bases and J by 4 bases; unmatched bases: 10. The DNA of the CDR3 is TGTGCCAGCAGCTCACTCCCCGGGACAGAGTACAATGAGCAGTTCTTC. Its translation: CASSSLPGTEYNEQFF.